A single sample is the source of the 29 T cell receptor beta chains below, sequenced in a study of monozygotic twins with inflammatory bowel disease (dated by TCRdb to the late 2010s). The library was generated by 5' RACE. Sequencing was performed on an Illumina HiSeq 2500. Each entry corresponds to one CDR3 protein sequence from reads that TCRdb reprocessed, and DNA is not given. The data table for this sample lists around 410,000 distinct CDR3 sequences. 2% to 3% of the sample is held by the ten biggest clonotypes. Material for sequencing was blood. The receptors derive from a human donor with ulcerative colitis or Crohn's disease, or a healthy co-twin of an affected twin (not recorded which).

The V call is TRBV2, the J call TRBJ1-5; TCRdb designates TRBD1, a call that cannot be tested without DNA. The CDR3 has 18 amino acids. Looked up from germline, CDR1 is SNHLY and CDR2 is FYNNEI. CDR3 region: CASRQLGQGKEGVQPQHF.

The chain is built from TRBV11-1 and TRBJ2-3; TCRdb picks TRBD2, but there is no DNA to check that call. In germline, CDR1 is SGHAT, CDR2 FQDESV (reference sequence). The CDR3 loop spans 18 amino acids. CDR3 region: CASSFNRRLAGVEDTQYF.

The CDR3 spells CASSEALGVSEAFF. V usage is TRBV2 and J usage is TRBJ1-1. The CDR3 extends over 14 amino acids. The germline gives CDR1 SNHLY, CDR2 FYNNEI.

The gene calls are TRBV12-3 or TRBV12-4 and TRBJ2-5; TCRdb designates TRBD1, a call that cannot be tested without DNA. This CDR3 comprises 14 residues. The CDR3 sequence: CASSLRPPWETQYF.

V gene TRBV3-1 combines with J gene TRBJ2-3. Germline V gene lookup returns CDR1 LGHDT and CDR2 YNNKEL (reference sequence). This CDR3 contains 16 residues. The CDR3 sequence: CASSQRLAASTDTQYF.

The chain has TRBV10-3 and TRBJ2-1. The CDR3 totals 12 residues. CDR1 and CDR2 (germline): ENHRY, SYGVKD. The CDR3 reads CAISELSYEQFF.

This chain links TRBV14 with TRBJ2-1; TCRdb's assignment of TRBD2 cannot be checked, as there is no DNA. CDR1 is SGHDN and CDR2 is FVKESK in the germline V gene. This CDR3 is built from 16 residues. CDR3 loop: CASSQDWTISYNEQFF. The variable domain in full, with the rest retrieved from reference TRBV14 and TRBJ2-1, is EAGVTQFPSHSVIEKGQTVTLRCDPISGHDNLYWYRRVMGKEIKFLLHFVKESKQDESGMPNNRFLAERTGGTYSTLKVQPAELEDSGVYFCASSQDWTISYNEQFFGPGTRLTVL.

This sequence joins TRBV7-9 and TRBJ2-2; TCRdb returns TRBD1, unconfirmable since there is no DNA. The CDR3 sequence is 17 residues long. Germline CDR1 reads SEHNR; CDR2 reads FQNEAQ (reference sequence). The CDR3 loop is CASSPGTGGKNTGELFF.

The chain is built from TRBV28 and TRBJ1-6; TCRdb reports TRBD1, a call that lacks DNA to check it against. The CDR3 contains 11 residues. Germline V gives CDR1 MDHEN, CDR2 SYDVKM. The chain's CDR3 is CASVQGSPLHF.

This CDR3 is CAISERTGAGEQYF. The chain links TRBV10-3 to TRBJ2-7; TCRdb designates TRBD1, a call that cannot be tested without DNA. This CDR3 region has 14 residues. Looked up from germline, CDR1 is ENHRY and CDR2 is SYGVKD.

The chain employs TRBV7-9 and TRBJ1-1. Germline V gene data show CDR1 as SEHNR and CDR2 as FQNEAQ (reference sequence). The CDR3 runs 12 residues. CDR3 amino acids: CASSSDRSEAIF. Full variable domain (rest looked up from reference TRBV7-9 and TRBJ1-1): DTGVSQNPRHKITKRGQNVTFRCDPISEHNRLYWYRQTLGQGPEFLTYFQNEAQLEKSRLLSDRFSAERPKGSFSTLEIQRTEQGDSAMYLCASSSDRSEAIFGQGTRLTVV.

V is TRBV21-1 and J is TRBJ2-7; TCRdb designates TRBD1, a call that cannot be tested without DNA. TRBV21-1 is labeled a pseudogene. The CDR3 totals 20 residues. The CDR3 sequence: CASRNKYRVFPFLRSYEQYF.

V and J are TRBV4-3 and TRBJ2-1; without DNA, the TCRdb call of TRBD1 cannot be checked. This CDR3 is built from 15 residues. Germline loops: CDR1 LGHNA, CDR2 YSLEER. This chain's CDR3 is CASSQDGGKGNEQFF.

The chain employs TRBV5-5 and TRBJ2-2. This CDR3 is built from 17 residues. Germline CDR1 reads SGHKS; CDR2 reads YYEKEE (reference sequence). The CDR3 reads CASSFGQASANTGELFF.

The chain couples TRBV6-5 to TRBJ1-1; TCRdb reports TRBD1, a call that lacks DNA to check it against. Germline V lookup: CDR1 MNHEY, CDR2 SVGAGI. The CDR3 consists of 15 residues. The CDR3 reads CASSYSGGVNTEAFF.

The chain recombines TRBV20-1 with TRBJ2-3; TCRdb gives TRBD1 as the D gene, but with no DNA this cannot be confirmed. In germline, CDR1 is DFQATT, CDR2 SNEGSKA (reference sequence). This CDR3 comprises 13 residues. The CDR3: CSAPGTSVDTQYF.

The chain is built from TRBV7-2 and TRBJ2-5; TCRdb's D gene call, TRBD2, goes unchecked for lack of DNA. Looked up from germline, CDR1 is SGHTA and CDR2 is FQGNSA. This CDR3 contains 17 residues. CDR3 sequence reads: CASSLIPGLAGRETQYF.

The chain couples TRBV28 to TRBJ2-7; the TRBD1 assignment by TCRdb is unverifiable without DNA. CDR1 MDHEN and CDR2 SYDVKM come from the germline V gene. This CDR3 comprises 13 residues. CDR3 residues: CARLGTATYEQYF.

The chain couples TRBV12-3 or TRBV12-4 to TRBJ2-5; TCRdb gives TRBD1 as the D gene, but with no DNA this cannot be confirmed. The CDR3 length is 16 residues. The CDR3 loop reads CASYQGLGGRGETQYF.

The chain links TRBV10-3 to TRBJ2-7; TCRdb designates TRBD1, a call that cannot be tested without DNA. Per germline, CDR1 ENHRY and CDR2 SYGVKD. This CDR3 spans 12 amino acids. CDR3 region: CAISREPYEQYF.

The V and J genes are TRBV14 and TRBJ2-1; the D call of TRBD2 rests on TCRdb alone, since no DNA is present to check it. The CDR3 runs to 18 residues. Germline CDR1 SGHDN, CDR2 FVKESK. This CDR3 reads CASSQITSGRSSYNEQFF.

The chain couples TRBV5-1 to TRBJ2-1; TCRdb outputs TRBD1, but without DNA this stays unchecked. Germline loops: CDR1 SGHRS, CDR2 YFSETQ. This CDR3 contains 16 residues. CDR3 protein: CASSFSGPISYNEQFF.

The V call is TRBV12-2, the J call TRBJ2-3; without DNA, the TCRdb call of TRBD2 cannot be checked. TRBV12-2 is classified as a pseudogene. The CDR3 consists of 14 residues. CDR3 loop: CASRERTSRDTQYF.

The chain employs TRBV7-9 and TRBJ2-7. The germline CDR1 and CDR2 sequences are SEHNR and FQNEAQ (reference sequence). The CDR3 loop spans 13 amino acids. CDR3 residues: CASTVTATYEQYF.

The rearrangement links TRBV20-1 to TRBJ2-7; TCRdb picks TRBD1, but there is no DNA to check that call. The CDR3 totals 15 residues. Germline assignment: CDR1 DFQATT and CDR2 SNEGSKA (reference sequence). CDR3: CSANPQGRTTYEQYF.

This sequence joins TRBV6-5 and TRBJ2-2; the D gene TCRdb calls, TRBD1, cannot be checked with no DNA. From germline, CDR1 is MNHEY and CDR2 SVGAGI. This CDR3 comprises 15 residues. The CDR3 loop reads CASSYYGTNTGELFF.

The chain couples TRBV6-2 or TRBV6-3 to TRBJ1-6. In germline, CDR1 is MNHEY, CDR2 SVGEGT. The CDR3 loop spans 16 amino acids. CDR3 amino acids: CASSQGSGLGNSPLHF.

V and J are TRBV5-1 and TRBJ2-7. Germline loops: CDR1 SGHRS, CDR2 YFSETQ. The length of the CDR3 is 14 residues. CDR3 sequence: CASSLDGKPYEQYF.

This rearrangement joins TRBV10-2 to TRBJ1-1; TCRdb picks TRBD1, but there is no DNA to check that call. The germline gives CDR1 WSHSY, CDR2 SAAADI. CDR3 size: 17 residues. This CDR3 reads CASSEFGARSLNTEAFF.